This T cell receptor (beta chain) was captured by sequencing in a study of blood T cells in healthy people across ages (dated by TCRdb to the mid-2010s). At the level of the whole study: In model experiments, template switching captured about one uniquely barcoded TCR beta cDNA molecule for every two T cells. To avoid experimental bias, donors of different ages were spread randomly across the sequencing lanes. To track age-related changes in TCR beta repertoire diversity, the study relied on deep sequencing normalized with unique cDNA molecular identifiers. Using the same blood draw, the study looked at two additional independent replicas of 1 million unique cDNA reads for two donors, one aged 18 to 30 and the other aged 80 or older. Four age groups were formed from the donors: young (average about 16 years), middle-aged (approximately 39), aged (roughly 59) and long-lived (82). What the study reported, not specific to this receptor: Bulk unsorted PBMC profiling prevented conclusive comparison of naive and antigen-experienced compartments. Donor CMV infection status was unknown, potentially confounding age-related changes in expanded clonotypes. Observed TCR beta diversity correlated strongly with the percentage of naive T cells measured by flow cytometry. Observed TCR beta diversity per million T cells fell roughly linearly with age, and a significant reduction was already apparent by age roughly 41. Compared with the aged group, the long-lived group had more naive CD4+ T cells, fewer expanded clones and increased TCR diversity, a pattern suggesting age selection. Estimates of total diversity from one million sequenced T cells were regarded as lower bounds and underestimates.

Donors were under 40 systemically healthy Caucasian individuals from Russia aged roughly 6 to 90 years. Each donor gave ten milliliters of peripheral blood, drawn into EDTA-treated Vacutainer tubes. PBMCs were isolated by Ficoll-Paque density-gradient centrifugation, with at least 6 million obtained per sample. Trizol reagent was used to extract total RNA from PBMCs, with at least 6 micrograms per sample. For every donor, an aliquot of PBMCs went through flow cytometry to measure the percentages of naive CD45RAhigh/CD27high T cells. For CDR1 and CDR2, the germline V gene lists MDHEN and SYDVKM. Taken from cysteine to phenylalanine, the CDR3 has 11 residues. The only DNA kept is the CDR3, 33 bases in frame from the first base. V is pared back by 6 bases and J by 6 bases, with 7 bases lying between the germline termini. The table lists this clonotype with many counts. Its antigen is not yet known. The input lacks base qualities; no much larger clone sits a single base away.

Libraries were prepared through 5' RACE. The sequencer was an Illumina HiSeq 2500. A second PCR of roughly 6 to 11 cycles was performed with a sample-barcoded 5' primer and a J-beta primer mix. A template-switch 5' adaptor carrying 12 random nucleotides introduced a unique molecular identifier onto each TCR beta cDNA molecule. Each sample yielded at least 2.5 million CDR3-containing paired-end reads. All of the RNA was converted into first-strand cDNA using the Mint cDNA synthesis kit, with a TRBC-specific oligonucleotide serving as the primer. Following uracil-DNA glycosylase treatment, all cDNA underwent a first 18-cycle PCR with the universal primers M1SS and BC2_uni_R. The study's processing was this. For normalization, 1 million high-quality reads were randomly selected from each sample, with every read carrying a distinct molecular identifier. Reads with shared molecular identifiers were discarded instead of being binned into consensus sequences. MiTCR, with a Q25 quality threshold and the strictest error-elimination algorithm, was used for CDR3 identification, clonotype clustering and error correction. Lower-bound total TCR beta diversity was estimated with a nonparametric unseen species model using Euler transformation. TCRdb itself trimmed the public reads at Q25 with fastp, ran MiXCR and retained productive beta chains. Every CDR3 protein is listed once, alongside the most common genes and DNA of its rows. V and J calls and clone size were set by TCRdb, not the authors. Counted in this sample were hundreds of thousands of distinct CDR3 sequences; approximately 35% of them appeared once. The top ten constitute 10% to 15% of the sample.

In this chain, TRBV28 is recombined with TRBJ2-3; possibly the D gene is TRBD2, per 6 matching bases. This receptor was obtained from a young man in good health. Sequenced material: blood. CDR3 reads: CASRRGDTQYF. The sequenced DNA: TGTGCCAGCAGACGGGGGGATACGCAGTATTTT. Supplemented by the reference TRBV28 and TRBJ2-3 proteins around the CDR3, the complete variable domain is DVKVTQSSRYLVKRTGEKVFLECVQDMDHENMFWYRQDPGLGLRLIYFSYDVKMKEKGDIPEGYSVSREKKERFSLILESASTNQTSMYLCASRRGDTQYFGPGTRLTVL.